These 21 T cell receptor beta chains came from one sample sequenced in a study of beta chain features in type 1 diabetes. Study results and caveats: Shortening that was moderate but significant affected the TCRB CDR3s of Type 1 diabetes patients in all four CD4+ subsets.

Expressed TCRB transcripts got sequenced, as all isolated RNA was reverse transcribed. The assay was immunoSEQ multiplex PCR, and TCRdb's table has in-frame clones only and misses some. The table lists more than 300,000 clones, around 9.6% of them singletons. The antigens of these receptors remain unknown. What was sequenced was central memory CD4+ T cells from blood. The receptors here all came from a man aged 25-45 years with type 1 diabetes.

V usage is TRBV6-5 and J usage is TRBJ2-1, with a weak D call TRBD1 (5 bases). The V and J ends lost 6 bases and 8 bases respectively, with 14 bases between them. CDR1 is MNHEY and CDR2 is SVGAGI in the germline V gene. There are 13 residues in the CDR3. The CDR3 nucleotides are TGTGCCAGCAGATTAACAGGCGGCCATGAGCAGTTCTTC. It encodes CASRLTGGHEQFF.

Note on this clone: This CDR3 is also generated by other DNA sequences in the sample. The CDR3 sequence is CASSLGGRPSYNEQFF. The CDR3, as DNA: TGTGCCAGCAGCTTGGGGGGGCGACCTTCCTACAATGAGCAGTTCTTC. The rearrangement uses TRBV5-6 and TRBJ2-1, with D maybe TRBD1 (6 bases). The CDR3 is made up of 16 amino acids. V gave up 0 bases and J gave up 1 base, with 11 bases separating them. The germline V gene has CDR1 SGHDT and CDR2 YYEEEE.

The chain uses TRBV27 and TRBJ1-2, with D possibly being TRBD1 (6 bases). V was pared by 6 bases and J by 8 bases, with 13 bases between. This CDR3 contains 12 residues. Per germline, CDR1 MNHEY and CDR2 SMNVEV (reference sequence). CDR3: CASSTGSSGYTF. Here the CDR3 DNA reads TGTGCCAGCAGCACAGGGTCCTCCGGCTACACCTTC.

Many counts were recorded for this clone. This rearrangement joins TRBV7-2 to TRBJ2-5; tentatively, D is TRBD2 (6 bases). Germline assignment: CDR1 SGHTA and CDR2 FQGNSA. This CDR3 is 13 amino acids long. V was pared by 6 bases and J by 5 bases, with 13 bases between. CDR3 sequence reads: CASSTGSEETQYF. CDR3 DNA sequence: TGTGCCAGCAGTACCGGGAGCGAGGAGACCCAGTACTTC.

This clone has just a few counts. This chain connects TRBV27 to TRBJ2-7; TRBD1 is a possible D gene (5 bases). The CDR3 has 12 residues. Germline assignment: CDR1 MNHEY and CDR2 SMNVEV (reference sequence). V shed 5 bases and J shed 1 base, with 6 bases lying between them. Written as DNA, the CDR3 is TGTGCCAGCAGTCGACAGTCCTACGAGCAGTACTTC. This gives the protein CASSRQSYEQYF.

This clone occurred a few times. The chain recombines TRBV11-2 with TRBJ2-3, with D unresolved. Per the germline V gene, CDR1 is SGHAT and CDR2 is FQNNGV. The V and J ends lost 5 bases and 6 bases respectively, with 15 bases between them. The CDR3 extends over 14 amino acids. As DNA, the CDR3 is TGTGCCAGCAGCCCCCTACAAGCTAGGGATACGCAGTATTTT. Encoded protein: CASSPLQARDTQYF.

The V gene is TRBV7-2, the J gene TRBJ2-2; TRBD1 matches 7 bases. Germline-derived CDR1 and CDR2 are SGHTA and FQGNSA. The ends lost 3 bases at V and 4 bases at J; junction bases unmatched: 5. The CDR3 is made up of 15 amino acids. CDR3 in amino acids: CASSLNTGATGELFF. The CDR3 bases are TGTGCCAGCAGCTTGAATACAGGGGCCACCGGGGAGCTGTTTTTT.

This clone came up many times. Here the CDR3 DNA reads TGCAGCGTTAGCCGGACAGGGTGGGACACTGAAGCTTTCTTT. Its translation: CSVSRTGWDTEAFF. The chain recombines TRBV29-1 with TRBJ1-1; 8 bases are a match to TRBD1. J was trimmed by 3 bases and V by 5 bases; bases with no gene match: 8. The CDR3 sequence is 14 residues long. The germline gives CDR1 SQVTM, CDR2 ANQGSEA. The full variable domain, rest sourced from reference TRBV29-1 and TRBJ1-1, is SAVISQKPSRDICQRGTSLTIQCQVDSQVTMMFWYRQQPGQSLTLIATANQGSEATYESGFVIDKFPISRPNLTFSTLTVSNMSPEDSSIYLCSVSRTGWDTEAFFGQGTRLTVV.

Only a few counts were recorded for this clone. This chain links TRBV5-4 with TRBJ2-3; 10 bases align to TRBD1. The CDR3 has 14 amino acids. The trim removed 4 bases at V and 2 bases at J, leaving 1 base unmatched. Per the germline V gene, CDR1 is SGHNT and CDR2 is YYREEE (reference sequence). The CDR3 DNA is TGTGCCAGCAGCAGACAGGGGGCCACAGATACGCAGTATTTT. Translating it yields CASSRQGATDTQYF.

This clone appeared a single time. The chain is built from TRBV19 and TRBJ2-3; D is perhaps TRBD1 (6 bases). The V end lost 9 bases, the J end lost 1 base, and 17 bases lay between the germline ends. Germline V gene data show CDR1 as LNHDA and CDR2 as SQIVND (reference sequence). The CDR3 covers 15 residues. In nucleotides, the CDR3 is TGTGCCAGCTCCTATTCCCCAGGGGGCACAGATACGCAGTATTTT. Translation gives CASSYSPGGTDTQYF.

This clone turned up a few times. This chain links TRBV6-6 with TRBJ1-1; unclear D gene. Germline assignment: CDR1 MNHNY and CDR2 SVGAGI (reference sequence). The CDR3 length is 14 residues. V was clipped by 6 bases and J by 6 bases, with 17 bases between them. CDR3 sequence (DNA): TGTGCCAGCAGCCCCCACACCGAACCGCCTGAAGCTTTCTTT. Encoded protein: CASSPHTEPPEAFF.

This clone was counted many times. The rearrangement joins TRBV20-1 to TRBJ1-1; D remains unclear. The V end lost 7 bases, the J end lost 0 bases, and 6 bases lay between the germline ends. This CDR3 is 11 amino acids long. CDR1 is DFQATT, CDR2 SNEGSKA, per germline (reference sequence). Here the CDR3 DNA reads TGCAGTGGATTTGTGAACACTGAAGCTTTCTTT. Translation: CSGFVNTEAFF.

The V and J genes are TRBV5-1 and TRBJ2-3; 8 nucleotides match TRBD2. Germline V gene data show CDR1 as SGHRS and CDR2 as YFSETQ. V trimming: 7 bases; J trimming: 2 bases; junction bases outside the gene matches: 6. This CDR3 contains 14 residues. CDR3 residues: CASRREGSTDTQYF. The CDR3 bases are TGCGCCAGCCGCCGGGAGGGTTCCACAGATACGCAGTATTTT.

This clone was picked up a small number of times. V gene TRBV28 combines with J gene TRBJ1-1; D is ambiguous. The V end lost 7 bases, the J end lost 1 base, and 10 bases lay between the germline ends. This CDR3 comprises 13 residues. CDR1 is MDHEN, CDR2 SYDVKM, per germline. CDR3 protein: CASTLMANTEAFF. CDR3 in DNA: TGTGCCAGCACCCTAATGGCGAACACTGAAGCTTTCTTT.

This clone was counted between two and nine times. The J gene is TRBJ1-2, the V gene TRBV29-1; D is unclear. This CDR3 region has 13 residues. Germline V gene sequence: CDR1 SQVTM, CDR2 ANQGSEA. Trimming took off 0 bases at V and 2 bases at J, with 7 bases between the two ends. The CDR3 spells CSVEERWNYGYTF. The CDR3 nucleotides read TGCAGCGTTGAAGAGCGGTGGAACTATGGCTACACCTTC.

This clone has more than one count but fewer than ten. V gene TRBV6-4 combines with J gene TRBJ2-2, with D unclear. CDR1 is MRHNA, CDR2 SNTAGT, per germline. The CDR3 is 14 residues long. V was pared by 2 bases and J by 0 bases, with 4 bases between. CDR3 in DNA: TGTGCCAGCAGTGACCGTCCGAACACCGGGGAGCTGTTTTTT. Translation: CASSDRPNTGELFF.

DNA of the CDR3: TGTGCCAGCAGCCAGCGATCTCCGCACCCCTATAGCAATCAGCCCCAGCATTTT. Translating gives CASSQRSPHPYSNQPQHF. The rearrangement uses TRBV14 and TRBJ1-5; unclear D gene. V lost 3 bases to trimming and J lost 0 bases, with 18 bases between them. Germline V lookup: CDR1 SGHDN, CDR2 FVKESK. The CDR3 contains 18 residues.

The table lists this clone with a few counts. J is TRBJ2-5 and V is TRBV6-1, with D unresolved. The germline V gene encodes CDR1 MNHNS and CDR2 SASEGT. V was trimmed by 3 bases and J by 5 bases, leaving 10 bases between them. This CDR3 comprises 13 residues. In DNA form, the CDR3 reads TGTGCCAGCAGTGATATTCCTGGGGAGACCCAGTACTTC. It translates to CASSDIPGETQYF.

Many counts were recorded for this clone. This CDR3 is CASSPGTSNEKLFF. The CDR3 region has the DNA TGTGCCAGCTCACCAGGAACCAGTAATGAAAAACTGTTTTTT. The chain is built from TRBV18 and TRBJ1-4; D gene uncertain. Germline loops: CDR1 KGHSH, CDR2 LQKENI. V lost 2 bases to trimming and J lost 4 bases, with 8 bases between them. This CDR3 spans 14 amino acids.

The rearrangement links TRBV28 to TRBJ2-5; D gene ambiguous. The end of the DNA fits TRBJ2-7 better, so the J call may be wrong. Germline CDR1 is MDHEN and CDR2 is SYDVKM. This CDR3 is built from 11 residues. The CDR3 sequence is CASSLGDEQYF. The CDR3 coding sequence is TGTGCCAGCAGTTTGGGCGACGAGCAGTACTTC.

This clone was seen a single time. The V call is TRBV19, the J call TRBJ2-7; 9 nucleotides align to TRBD1. This CDR3 is 14 amino acids long. Germline V gene sequence: CDR1 LNHDA, CDR2 SQIVND (reference sequence). The V and J ends lost 5 bases and 1 base, in that order; junction bases with no gene match: 3. This CDR3 is CASSWGQGSYEQYF. The CDR3 DNA reads TGTGCCAGTAGTTGGGGACAGGGATCCTACGAGCAGTACTTC.